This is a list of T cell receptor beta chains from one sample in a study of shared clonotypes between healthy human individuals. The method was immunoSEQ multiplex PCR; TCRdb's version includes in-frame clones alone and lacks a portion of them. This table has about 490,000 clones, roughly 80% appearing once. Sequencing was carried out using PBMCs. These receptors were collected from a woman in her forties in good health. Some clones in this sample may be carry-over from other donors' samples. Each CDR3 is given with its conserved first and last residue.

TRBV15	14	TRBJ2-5	CATSTPAGGETQYF
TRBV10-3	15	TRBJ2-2	CAISEGGKRSGELFF
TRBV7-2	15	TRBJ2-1	CASRRLAGYYNEQFF
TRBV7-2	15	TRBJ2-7	CASKGASGRALEQYF
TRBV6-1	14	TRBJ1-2	CASSERWDRVSYTF
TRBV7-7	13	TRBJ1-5	CASSDGQNQPQHF
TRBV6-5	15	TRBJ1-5	CASRTTGGWDQPQHF
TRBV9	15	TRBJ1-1	CASSVLGDSGTEAFF
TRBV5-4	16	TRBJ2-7	CASSGAGGKGSYEQYF
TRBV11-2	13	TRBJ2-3	CASSPDYSDTQYF
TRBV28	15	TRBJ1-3	CASSFDPPRGNTIYF
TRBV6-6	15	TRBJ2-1	CASSYAGQGHNEQFF
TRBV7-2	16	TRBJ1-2	CASSQYSRDGRYGYTF
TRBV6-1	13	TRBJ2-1	CASRSQEYNEQFF
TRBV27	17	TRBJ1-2	CASSLLGGPQGRYGYTF